This entry features one T cell receptor beta chain sequence. This clone was recorded only once. Its recognized antigen is unknown. There are no base qualities to consult, and no much larger clone falls within one base. This sample was taken from a study of blood T cell repertoires in COVID-19 (dated by TCRdb to about 2020). Some background on the complete study: Samples covering the acute and convalescent phases of COVID-19 were provided by collaborators in the United States, Italy and Spain. The material from the prospective study consisted of cDNA or gDNA derived from T cells, B-cell-depleted T cells, or PBMCs. Subjects who had been exposed to COVID-19, were actively infected with it, or had recovered from it provided the deeply sampled blood TCRbeta repertoires that made up the dataset. The repertoires were released in a freely available public database intended as a resource for research on the immune response to SARS-CoV-2. Samples were obtained from the ongoing ImmuneRACE study (first 160 participants) and from 1,200 or so subjects provided by 6 global collaborators. The sample metadata nearly always contained a de-identified subject ID, COVID-19 status, age in years and sex. HLA class I and class II types, where available, came from metadata supplied by the sample provider rather than from assay-based typing. Summary of the overall study and its limitations: The quantity of clinical and demographic metadata differed by source and by participant and was supplied without curation.

The V end gives up 10 bases and the J end 5 bases, leaving 13 bases in the junction not matched to a gene. The CDR3 spans 14 residues, from the cysteine through the phenylalanine. The kept DNA is CDR3 alone, 42 bases in frame from the first base. Based on the germline V gene (reference sequence), the CDR1 and CDR2 sequences are LGHDT and YNNKEL. TCRbeta CDR3 regions were amplified from genomic DNA by means of the immunoSEQ Assay, a bias-controlled multiplex PCR. The original methods were these. Within the assay, amplification of reference gene primers was used to estimate how many nucleated cells each sample contained. To quantify the absolute abundance of each unique TCRbeta CDR3 rearrangement, sequence reads were collapsed and filtered. Productive Simpson clonality was computed per sample as the square root of Simpson's diversity index over productive rearrangements. The table comes from immuneACCESS by way of TCRdb, which keeps in-frame sequences with V and J called. Part of the clones is missing from these tables; in studies checked, under half for an unresolved V gene and the rest for unknown reasons. The DNA gave D and trimming, while V, J and clone size come from that table. This sample holds 250,000 to 300,000 clones; 70% to 90% were observed only once. Roughly 6.7% of the sample is taken by the ten largest.

In the prospective study, participants were about 18 to 95 years old, resided in under 30 geographic areas of the United States, and were enrolled through a virtual design. Cohort assignment in the prospective study relied on participant-reported clinical history from a screening survey and a study questionnaire. Exposed participants had been in contact with someone with a PCR-confirmed or clinician-diagnosed COVID-19 case within 2 weeks of study entry. Mobile phlebotomists in the prospective study collected whole blood, serum and a nasopharyngeal or oropharyngeal swab from every participant. Prospective study participants could optionally give additional blood draws and questionnaires over an approximately 2-month period. Prospective study blood samples were shipped either frozen or at room temperature before DNA extraction.

This clonotype originated in a woman aged 45-65 years who had been exposed to COVID-19. The sequenced sample consisted of PBMCs or T cells enriched from blood (not recorded which). Rearrangement joined TRBV3-1 (or the pseudogene TRBV3-2) to TRBJ2-5; 7 central nucleotides agree with TRBD2. For the CDR3, the sequence is CATIVDGTTETQYF. The nucleotides read TGTGCCACCATCGTAGACGGGACTACCGAGACCCAGTACTTC.